Below are 28 T cell receptor beta chains sequenced from a single sample in a study of blood T cells in healthy people across ages. Together with a sample-barcoded 5' primer, a J-beta primer mix was included in a second PCR lasting about 6 to 11 cycles. TCRdb reanalysed the 5' RACE reads using MiXCR and keeps one entry per CDR3 protein. The sample shows about 400,000 distinct CDR3 sequences, about half of them seen only once. Sequences were obtained from blood. The receptor source for this set is a man in his 60s in good health.

This chain uses TRBV29-1 with TRBJ2-1; D call uncertain. Trimming took off 7 bases at V and 2 bases at J, with 15 bases between the two ends. The germline V gene encodes CDR1 SQVTM and CDR2 ANQGSEA. CDR3 length equals 14 residues. CDR3 residues: CSAGRIPTYNEQFF. The DNA of the CDR3 is TGCAGCGCTGGTAGGATTCCCACCTACAATGAGCAGTTCTTC.

The chain uses TRBV20-1 and TRBJ2-4, with TRBD2 as a possible D gene (5 bases). The end of the DNA is better explained by TRBJ2-7, so the J call may be wrong. The CDR3 contains 15 residues. Germline values: CDR1 DFQATT, CDR2 SNEGSKA (reference sequence). CDR3 DNA: TGCAGTGCTAGAGATCGGGTCCTAGCCTCCTACGAGCAGTACTTC. Translation: CSARDRVLASYEQYF.

The gene calls are TRBV5-1 and TRBJ2-7; D gene uncertain. In germline, CDR1 is SGHRS, CDR2 YFSETQ. V was pared by 0 bases and J by 6 bases, with 10 bases between. CDR3 length equals 13 residues. CDR3 amino acids: CASSLDGYAEQYF. In DNA, the CDR3 is TGCGCCAGCAGCTTGGATGGCTATGCCGAGCAGTACTTC.

V usage is TRBV28 and J usage is TRBJ2-4; 7 bases are shared with TRBD2. The closer fit of TRBJ2-5 to the DNA end suggests the J call may be wrong. The CDR3 length is 12 residues. CDR1 is MDHEN and CDR2 is SYDVKM in the germline V gene. The CDR3 loop reads CASGGGLETQYF. DNA for the CDR3: TGTGCCAGCGGGGGGGGATTGGAGACCCAGTACTTC.

This clonotype was counted only a few times. The chain couples TRBV12-3 or TRBV12-4 to TRBJ2-3; D possibly corresponds to TRBD1 (6 bases). The CDR3 runs to 14 residues. Trimming took off 3 bases at V and 5 bases at J, with 12 bases between the two ends. The CDR3 DNA follows: TGTGCCAGCAGTTTTAGGGACAACAGAGATACGCAGTATTTT. Its protein product is CASSFRDNRDTQYF.

The chain has TRBV6-2 or TRBV6-3 and TRBJ2-1; D is unresolved. Trimming shortened V by 5 bases and J by 6 bases, and 14 bases separated the two germline ends. CDR3 length equals 14 residues. CDR1 and CDR2 (germline): MNHEY, SVGEGT. CDR3 residues: CASSHSRLVNEQFF. CDR3 DNA: TGTGCCAGCAGTCATTCCAGACTTGTCAATGAGCAGTTCTTC.

As for this clonotype: A read error may account for a junction end that differs from germline. The rearrangement uses TRBV7-2 and TRBJ2-1; 8 bases are a match to TRBD1. There are 15 residues in the CDR3. Germline CDR1 SGHTA, CDR2 FQGNSA. CDR3 region: CASSVTGEPYNEQLF. The CDR3 DNA sequence: TGTGCCAGCAGCGTGACAGGGGAGCCCTACAATGAGCAGTTGTTC.

On this clonotype itself: Being one base from a much bigger clone, this may be a read error. The CDR3 DNA reads TGTGCCACCAGCAGGCCGATTGCAACTAATGAAAAACTGTTTTTT. Translation gives CATSRPIATNEKLFF. The chain joins TRBV15 to TRBJ1-4; D is ambiguous. CDR1 and CDR2 from the germline V gene are LNHNV and YYDKDF (reference sequence). Trimming stripped 3 bases from V and 0 bases from J, with 8 bases between. The CDR3 length is 15 residues.

This clonotype was picked up a small number of times. The chain links TRBV5-1 to TRBJ2-7; unclear D gene. The V gene's germline CDR1 is SGHRS and CDR2 YFSETQ. The V end lost 4 bases, the J end lost 0 bases, and 11 bases lay between the germline ends. The CDR3 runs 14 residues. The CDR3 sequence: CASSLSGPSYEQYF. The DNA of the CDR3 is TGCGCCAGCAGCCTCTCCGGGCCCTCCTACGAGCAGTACTTC. Supplemented by reference TRBV5-1 and TRBJ2-7, the full variable domain reads KAGVTQTPRYLIKTRGQQVTLSCSPISGHRSVSWYQQTPGQGLQFLFEYFSETQRNKGNFPGRFSGRQFSNSRSEMNVSTLELGDSALYLCASSLSGPSYEQYFGPGTRLTVT.

There are a few counts of this clonotype. The rearrangement joins TRBV29-1 to TRBJ1-4, with D perhaps TRBD1 (5 bases). Germline CDR1 reads SQVTM; CDR2 reads ANQGSEA. The CDR3 is made up of 13 amino acids. V lost 6 bases to trimming and J lost 8 bases, with 16 bases between them. The CDR3 here is CSVPSGGGEKLFF. The CDR3 DNA reads as TGCAGCGTGCCGTCAGGCGGGGGAGAAAAACTGTTTTTT.

This rearrangement joins TRBV7-8 to TRBJ2-7; the D call may be TRBD1 or TRBD2 (7 bases each). The J call may be in error: the DNA end matches TRBJ2-5 better. CDR1 SGHVS and CDR2 FQNEAQ come from the germline V gene. This CDR3 is 15 amino acids long. The CDR3 is CASSTRGQGGETQYF. The CDR3 DNA is TGTGCCAGCAGCACCAGGGGTCAGGGGGGGGAGACCCAGTACTTC.

The rearrangement joins TRBV20-1 to TRBJ2-3; D could derive from TRBD1 or TRBD2 (5 bases each). Trimming left V 3 bases short and J 0 bases short, with 16 bases between. The CDR3 contains 16 residues. The germline CDR1 and CDR2 sequences are DFQATT and SNEGSKA (reference sequence). The CDR3 DNA sequence: TGCAGTGCTAGGTGGGGCGCGGGCACTAGCACAGATACGCAGTATTTT. This encodes CSARWGAGTSTDTQYF.

This rearrangement joins TRBV3-1 to TRBJ2-3, with D unclear. The V end was cut by 5 bases, the J end by 1 base, with 13 bases between. The germline V gene encodes CDR1 LGHDT and CDR2 YNNKEL (reference sequence). The CDR3 is 15 amino acids. The CDR3 region has the DNA TGTGCCAGCAGCACATTCGGCGCCCGCACAGATACGCAGTATTTT. This encodes CASSTFGARTDTQYF.

The chain links TRBV7-3 to TRBJ1-2, with D possibly being TRBD1 (5 bases). The CDR3 extends over 13 amino acids. CDR1 and CDR2 from the germline V gene are SGHTA and FQGTGA. Trimming left V 5 bases short and J 8 bases short, with 15 bases between. The CDR3 DNA reads TGTGCCAGCAGCGCAACCGGGGGGTCCGGCTACACCTTC. Its protein is CASSATGGSGYTF.

This chain connects TRBV12-5 to TRBJ2-2; 9 bases line up with TRBD2. Looked up from germline, CDR1 is LGHNT and CDR2 is FRNRAP. The CDR3 is made up of 16 amino acids. V was pared by 5 bases and J by 7 bases, with 11 bases of the junction left unmatched. CDR3 DNA: TGTGCTAGTGGTCGGGGGGTAGCGGGAGCAGGCGGGGAGCTGTTTTTT. It codes for CASGRGVAGAGGELFF.

The chain has TRBV5-6 and TRBJ2-7; 7 bases are shared with TRBD2. Trimming removed 3 bases from V and 0 bases from J; junction bases left unmatched: 3. The CDR3 has 14 amino acids. The germline gives CDR1 SGHDT, CDR2 YYEEEE. CDR3 protein: CASSWGGVSYEQYF. DNA of the CDR3: TGTGCCAGCAGCTGGGGGGGAGTCTCCTACGAGCAGTACTTC.

V and J are TRBV28 and TRBJ2-7, with D maybe TRBD1 (5 bases). The CDR3 loop spans 15 amino acids. V dropped 3 bases and J dropped 0 bases, with 12 bases sitting between them. CDR1 is MDHEN, CDR2 SYDVKM, per germline. Written as DNA, the CDR3 is TGTGCCAGCAGTTTCACAGGTTGGAGCTCCTACGAGCAGTACTTC. Translating gives CASSFTGWSSYEQYF.

V gene TRBV12-3 or TRBV12-4 combines with J gene TRBJ1-1; D gene uncertain. The ends were cut back, 4 bases at V and 5 bases at J, with 8 bases in the middle. The CDR3 covers 12 residues. CDR3 protein: CASSWLGTEAFF. The CDR3 DNA is TGTGCCAGCAGTTGGTTAGGGACTGAAGCTTTCTTT.

The V and J genes are TRBV20-1 and TRBJ2-1; D is perhaps TRBD2 (6 bases). The CDR3 is 15 residues long. The V end lost 5 bases, the J end lost 4 bases, and 18 bases lay between the germline ends. Germline CDR1 reads DFQATT; CDR2 reads SNEGSKA (reference sequence). The CDR3 here is CSASETGDWYNEQFF. The CDR3 region has the DNA TGCAGTGCTTCAGAAACGGGGGATTGGTACAATGAGCAGTTCTTC.

The gene calls are TRBV10-3 and TRBJ2-1, with TRBD2 identical over 7 bases. The V gene end was trimmed by 2 bases and the J gene end by 2 bases; junction bases not matched to a gene: 21. The CDR3 length is 21 residues. In germline, CDR1 is ENHRY, CDR2 SYGVKD. The CDR3 bases are TGTGCCATCAGTGAGGCACGCCCAGCGGGGCGAACCCCTAGTCCCTACAATGAGCAGTTCTTC. Amino acid sequence: CAISEARPAGRTPSPYNEQFF.

The V and J genes are TRBV27 and TRBJ1-4; tentative D call: TRBD1 (6 bases). There are 14 residues in the CDR3. V lost 8 bases and J lost 8, with 18 bases in between. The germline V gene has CDR1 MNHEY and CDR2 SMNVEV (reference sequence). The CDR3, as DNA: TGTGCCAGCCCTTCCGGGACAATGGGGGAAAAACTGTTTTTT. It yields the protein CASPSGTMGEKLFF.

This clonotype was counted between two and nine times. The V and J genes are TRBV25-1 and TRBJ2-5; 10 bases fit TRBD2. Germline CDR1 reads MGHDK; CDR2 reads SYGVNS. The trim removed 8 bases at V and 1 base at J, leaving 7 bases unmatched. CDR3 length equals 15 residues. CDR3 protein: CASATLAGVQETQYF. CDR3 DNA sequence: TGTGCCAGCGCGACCCTAGCGGGGGTCCAAGAGACCCAGTACTTC.

This clonotype was observed a handful of times. This sequence joins TRBV10-3 and TRBJ2-3; TRBD1 or TRBD2 may be the D gene (6 bases each). The CDR3 totals 16 residues. V was pared by 3 bases and J by 6 bases, with 19 bases between. In germline, CDR1 is ENHRY, CDR2 SYGVKD. CDR3 coding DNA: TGTGCCATCAGTGAAAGAGGGGGGTCCGCCCTTGATACGCAGTATTTT. It codes for CAISERGGSALDTQYF.

This rearrangement joins TRBV7-2 to TRBJ2-1; D uncertain. The V gene's germline CDR1 is SGHTA and CDR2 FQGNSA. The CDR3 is made up of 12 amino acids. V was cut by 5 bases and J by 8 bases, with 10 bases left in between. The chain's CDR3 is CASSPGIYEQFF. The CDR3 bases are TGTGCCAGCAGCCCAGGAATATATGAGCAGTTCTTC.

This rearrangement joins TRBV2 to TRBJ2-7; D is undetermined. Germline V gene data show CDR1 as SNHLY and CDR2 as FYNNEI. The CDR3 is made up of 13 amino acids. The V gene lost 6 bases and the J gene lost 4 bases, with 13 bases spanning the gap. Here the CDR3 reads CASRDLRTYEQYF. The CDR3 bases are TGTGCCAGCAGAGACCTGAGGACGTACGAGCAGTACTTC. The variable domain in full, with the rest retrieved from reference TRBV2 and TRBJ2-7, is EPEVTQTPSHQVTQMGQEVILRCVPISNHLYFYWYRQILGQKVEFLVSFYNNEISEKSEIFDDQFSVERPDGSNFTLKIRSTKLEDSAMYFCASRDLRTYEQYFGPGTRLTVT.

The DNA for the CDR3 is TGCAGCGCAGGGGCAGGGGGCGCGAAGACCCAGTACTTC. It translates to CSAGAGGAKTQYF. V gene TRBV29-1 combines with J gene TRBJ2-5, with 8 positions matching TRBD1. The CDR3 totals 13 residues. Germline CDR1 and CDR2: SQVTM and ANQGSEA. V shed 7 bases and J 6 bases; nucleotides not matched to a gene: 10.

The V call is TRBV27, the J call TRBJ2-5, with D perhaps TRBD1 or TRBD2 (5 bases each). V was cut by 2 bases and J by 1 base, with 11 bases left in between. CDR3 size: 15 residues. Germline CDR1 is MNHEY and CDR2 is SMNVEV (reference sequence). The CDR3 bases are TGTGCCAGCAGTTTAATGGGGGTCCGCCAAGAGACCCAGTACTTC. Protein: CASSLMGVRQETQYF.

The V call is TRBV20-1, the J call TRBJ2-1; TRBD2 agrees at 12 bases. The germline V gene encodes CDR1 DFQATT and CDR2 SNEGSKA (reference sequence). With V trimmed by 5 bases and J by 4 bases, 9 bases remained unmatched. This CDR3 has 16 amino acids. The DNA for the CDR3 is TGCAGTGCTTTAAGTCTAGCGGGAGGGTTGTACAATGAGCAGTTCTTC. This sequence encodes CSALSLAGGLYNEQFF.